This T cell receptor beta chain emerged from a study of shared clonotypes between healthy human individuals. In the study overall: The donor group consisted of two women and a few men, aged 18 to 49.

TCRdb's copy holds only in-frame clones and misses some; the assay was immunoSEQ multiplex PCR. The table has some 1,100,000 clones, approximately 80% seen once. The CDR3 is made up of 18 amino acids. V was trimmed by 1 base and J by 4 bases, leaving 20 bases between them. Germline V gene sequence: CDR1 KGHSH, CDR2 LQKENI. All donors were healthy HIV-negative adults lacking recent acute infections or vaccinations. Naive CD45RA+ and memory CD45RA-negative subsets were split from CD4+ cells. Study-level points and caveats: Compared with memory subsets, naive subsets generally had larger estimated richness.

Comment on this clone: No antigen is known for it.

The sample comprised memory CD4+ T cells from PBMCs. Subset in this sample: CD45RA-negative fraction. The clonotype comes from a man aged 18-30 years in good health. Some clones in this sample may be carry-over from other donors' samples. The rearrangement uses TRBV18 and TRBJ2-1; D remains unclear. The CDR3 DNA reads TGTGCCAGCTCACCACAGTTGGGCGGTCGAAACGTTTACAATGAGCAGTTCTTC. Protein sequence: CASSPQLGGRNVYNEQFF.